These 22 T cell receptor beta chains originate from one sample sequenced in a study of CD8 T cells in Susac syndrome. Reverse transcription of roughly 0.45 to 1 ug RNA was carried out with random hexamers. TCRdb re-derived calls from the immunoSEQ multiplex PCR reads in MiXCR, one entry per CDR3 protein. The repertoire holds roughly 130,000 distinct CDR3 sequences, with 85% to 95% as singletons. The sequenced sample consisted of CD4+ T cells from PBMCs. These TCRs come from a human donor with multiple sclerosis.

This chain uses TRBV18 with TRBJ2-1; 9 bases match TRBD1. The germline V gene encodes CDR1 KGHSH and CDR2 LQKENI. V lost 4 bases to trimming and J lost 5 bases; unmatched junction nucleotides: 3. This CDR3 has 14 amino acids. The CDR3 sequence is CASSRQGGNNEQFF. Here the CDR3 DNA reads TGTGCCAGCTCACGACAGGGGGGGAACAATGAGCAGTTCTTC.

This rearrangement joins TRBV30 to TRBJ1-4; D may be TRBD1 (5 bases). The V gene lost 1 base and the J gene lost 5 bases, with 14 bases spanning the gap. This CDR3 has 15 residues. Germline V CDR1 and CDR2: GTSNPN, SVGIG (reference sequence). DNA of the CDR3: TGTGCCTGGAGTGCCCTAGGGACGGGCAATGAAAAACTGTTTTTT. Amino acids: CAWSALGTGNEKLFF.

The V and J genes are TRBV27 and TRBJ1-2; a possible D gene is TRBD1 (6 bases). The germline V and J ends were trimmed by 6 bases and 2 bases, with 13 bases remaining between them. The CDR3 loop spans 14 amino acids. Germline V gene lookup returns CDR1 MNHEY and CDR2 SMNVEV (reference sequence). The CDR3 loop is CASSRRGDNYGYTF. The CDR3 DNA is TGTGCCAGCAGCCGGAGGGGGGACAACTATGGCTACACCTTC.

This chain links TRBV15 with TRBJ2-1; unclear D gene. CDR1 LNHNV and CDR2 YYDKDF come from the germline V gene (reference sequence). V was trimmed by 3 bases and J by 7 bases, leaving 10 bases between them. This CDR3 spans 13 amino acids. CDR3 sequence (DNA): TGTGCCACCAGCAGGAGGCGAGATAATGAGCAGTTCTTC. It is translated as CATSRRRDNEQFF.

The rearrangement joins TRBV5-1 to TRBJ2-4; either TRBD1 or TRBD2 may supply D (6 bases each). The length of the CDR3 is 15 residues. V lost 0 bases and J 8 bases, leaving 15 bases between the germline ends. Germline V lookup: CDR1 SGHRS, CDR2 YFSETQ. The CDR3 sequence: CASSLEGGSWDIQYF. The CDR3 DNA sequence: TGCGCCAGCAGCTTGGAGGGGGGATCATGGGACATTCAGTACTTC. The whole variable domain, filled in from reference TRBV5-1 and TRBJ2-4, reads KAGVTQTPRYLIKTRGQQVTLSCSPISGHRSVSWYQQTPGQGLQFLFEYFSETQRNKGNFPGRFSGRQFSNSRSEMNVSTLELGDSALYLCASSLEGGSWDIQYFGAGTRLSVL.

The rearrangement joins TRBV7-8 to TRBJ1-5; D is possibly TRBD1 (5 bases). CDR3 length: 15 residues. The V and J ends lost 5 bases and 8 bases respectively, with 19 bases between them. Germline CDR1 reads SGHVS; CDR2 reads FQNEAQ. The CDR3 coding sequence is TGTGCCAGCAGCCTCGTAAGGGGTGGGAGGGAGCCCCAGCATTTT. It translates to CASSLVRGGREPQHF. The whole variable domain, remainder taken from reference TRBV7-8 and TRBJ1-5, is GAGVSQSPRYKVAKRGQDVALRCDPISGHVSLFWYQQALGQGPEFLTYFQNEAQLDKSGLPSDRFFAERPEGSVSTLKIQRTQQEDSAVYLCASSLVRGGREPQHFGDGTRLSIL.

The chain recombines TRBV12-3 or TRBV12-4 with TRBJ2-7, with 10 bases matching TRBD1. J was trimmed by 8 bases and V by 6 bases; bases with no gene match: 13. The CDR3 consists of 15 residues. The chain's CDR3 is CASRENTGTGEKQYF. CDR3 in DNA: TGTGCCAGCAGGGAAAACACCGGGACAGGGGAAAAGCAGTACTTC.

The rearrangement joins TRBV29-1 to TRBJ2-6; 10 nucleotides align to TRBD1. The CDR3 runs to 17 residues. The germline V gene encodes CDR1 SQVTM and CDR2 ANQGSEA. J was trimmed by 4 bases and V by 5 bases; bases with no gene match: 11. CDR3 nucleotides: TGCAGCGTTCCCGGGACAGGGGATTTCGCCGGGGCCAACGTCCTGACTTTC. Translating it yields CSVPGTGDFAGANVLTF. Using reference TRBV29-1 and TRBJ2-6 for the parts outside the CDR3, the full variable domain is SAVISQKPSRDICQRGTSLTIQCQVDSQVTMMFWYRQQPGQSLTLIATANQGSEATYESGFVIDKFPISRPNLTFSTLTVSNMSPEDSSIYLCSVPGTGDFAGANVLTFGAGSRLTVL.

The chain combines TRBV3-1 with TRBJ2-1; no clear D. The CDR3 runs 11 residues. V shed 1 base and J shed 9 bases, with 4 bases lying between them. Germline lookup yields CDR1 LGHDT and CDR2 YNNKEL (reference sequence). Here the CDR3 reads CASSQVGEQFF. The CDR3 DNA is TGTGCCAGCAGCCAAGTGGGTGAGCAGTTCTTC.

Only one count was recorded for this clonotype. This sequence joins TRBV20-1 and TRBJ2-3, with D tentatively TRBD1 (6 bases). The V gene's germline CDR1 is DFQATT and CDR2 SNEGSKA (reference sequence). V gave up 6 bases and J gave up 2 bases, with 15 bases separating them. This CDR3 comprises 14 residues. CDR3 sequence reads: CSARTDALTDTQYF. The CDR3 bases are TGCAGTGCGCGGACAGATGCCCTCACAGATACGCAGTATTTT.

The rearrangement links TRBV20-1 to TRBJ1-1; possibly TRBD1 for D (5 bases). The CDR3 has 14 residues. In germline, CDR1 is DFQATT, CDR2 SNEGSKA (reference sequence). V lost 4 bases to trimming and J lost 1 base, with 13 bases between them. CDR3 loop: CSAKTGGPNTEAFF. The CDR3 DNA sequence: TGCAGTGCTAAGACCGGGGGACCGAACACTGAAGCTTTCTTT.

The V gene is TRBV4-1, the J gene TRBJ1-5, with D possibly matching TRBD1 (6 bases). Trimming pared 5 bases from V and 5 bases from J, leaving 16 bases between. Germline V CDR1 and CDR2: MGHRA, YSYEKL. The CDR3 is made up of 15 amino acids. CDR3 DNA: TGCGCCAGCAGCTGGGACATCCTTGGAGATCAGCCCCAGCATTTT. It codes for CASSWDILGDQPQHF.

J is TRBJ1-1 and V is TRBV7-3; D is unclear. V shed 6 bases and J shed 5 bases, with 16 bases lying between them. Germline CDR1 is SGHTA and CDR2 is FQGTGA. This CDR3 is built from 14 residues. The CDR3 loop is CASSSGRRGTEAFF. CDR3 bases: TGTGCCAGCAGTTCTGGACGCCGAGGTACTGAAGCTTTCTTT.

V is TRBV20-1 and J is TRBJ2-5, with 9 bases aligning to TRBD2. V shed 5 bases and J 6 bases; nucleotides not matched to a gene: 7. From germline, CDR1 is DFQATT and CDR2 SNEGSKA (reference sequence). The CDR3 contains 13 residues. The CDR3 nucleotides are TGCAGTGCTCAGGCGGGGGGGGTGAAGACCCAGTACTTC. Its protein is CSAQAGGVKTQYF.

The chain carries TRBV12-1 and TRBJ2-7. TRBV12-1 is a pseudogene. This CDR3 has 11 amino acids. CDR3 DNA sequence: TGTGCCAGCAGCTTTGTGTACGAGCAGTACTTC. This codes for CASSFVYEQYF.

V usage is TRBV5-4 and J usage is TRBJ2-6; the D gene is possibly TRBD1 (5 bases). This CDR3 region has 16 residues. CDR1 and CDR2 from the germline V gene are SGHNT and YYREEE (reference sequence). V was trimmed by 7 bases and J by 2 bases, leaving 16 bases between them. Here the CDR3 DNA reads TGTGCCAGCGGAACCCCCTCAGGGACTGGGGCCAACGTCCTGACTTTC. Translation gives CASGTPSGTGANVLTF.

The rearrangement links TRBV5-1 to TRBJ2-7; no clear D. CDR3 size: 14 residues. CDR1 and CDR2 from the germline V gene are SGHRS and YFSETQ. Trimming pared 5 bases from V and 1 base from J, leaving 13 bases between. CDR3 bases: TGCGCCAGCAGTACCCTTGGGTTGTCCTACGAGCAGTACTTC. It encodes CASSTLGLSYEQYF. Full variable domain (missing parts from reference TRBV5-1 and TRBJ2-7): KAGVTQTPRYLIKTRGQQVTLSCSPISGHRSVSWYQQTPGQGLQFLFEYFSETQRNKGNFPGRFSGRQFSNSRSEMNVSTLELGDSALYLCASSTLGLSYEQYFGPGTRLTVT.

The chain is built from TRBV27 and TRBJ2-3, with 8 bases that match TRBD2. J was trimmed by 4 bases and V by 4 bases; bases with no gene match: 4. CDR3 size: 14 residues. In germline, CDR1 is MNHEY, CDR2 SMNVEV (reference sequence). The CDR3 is CASSYRGGPDTQYF. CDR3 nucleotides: TGTGCCAGCAGTTACCGGGGGGGTCCAGATACGCAGTATTTT.

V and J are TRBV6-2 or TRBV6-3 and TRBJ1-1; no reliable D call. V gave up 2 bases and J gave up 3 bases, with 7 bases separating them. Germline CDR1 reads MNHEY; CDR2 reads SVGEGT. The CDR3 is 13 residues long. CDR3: CASSYGGYTEAFF. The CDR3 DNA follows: TGTGCCAGCAGTTACGGAGGGTACACTGAAGCTTTCTTT.

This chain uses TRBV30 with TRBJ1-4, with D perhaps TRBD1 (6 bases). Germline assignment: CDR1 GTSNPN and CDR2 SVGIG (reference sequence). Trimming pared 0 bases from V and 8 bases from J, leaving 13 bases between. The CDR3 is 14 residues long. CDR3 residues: CAWSVSSRGEKLFF. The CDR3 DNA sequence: TGTGCCTGGAGTGTTTCATCTAGGGGGGAAAAACTGTTTTTT.

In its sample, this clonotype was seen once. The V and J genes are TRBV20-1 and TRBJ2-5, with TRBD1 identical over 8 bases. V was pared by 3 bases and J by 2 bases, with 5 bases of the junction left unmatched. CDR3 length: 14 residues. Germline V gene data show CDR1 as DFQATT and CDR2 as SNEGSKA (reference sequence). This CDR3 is CSASQGQVQETQYF. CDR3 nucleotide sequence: TGCAGTGCTAGTCAGGGACAGGTACAAGAGACCCAGTACTTC.

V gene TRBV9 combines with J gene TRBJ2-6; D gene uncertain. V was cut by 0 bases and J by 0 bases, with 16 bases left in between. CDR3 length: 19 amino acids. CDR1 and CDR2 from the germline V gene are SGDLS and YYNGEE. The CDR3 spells CASSVGKLARNSGANVLTF. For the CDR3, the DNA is TGTGCCAGCAGCGTAGGCAAATTAGCCCGTAACTCTGGGGCCAACGTCCTGACTTTC.